This T cell receptor (beta chain) derives from a study of blood T cells in healthy people across ages. Study context: About one barcoded beta molecule per two T cells was the capture yield of template switching. Study conclusions and caveats: It was not known whether donors were CMV positive (a possible confounder of expanded clonotype changes).

In germline, CDR1 is DFQATT, CDR2 SNEGSKA (reference sequence). The CDR3 consists of 12 residues. V was pared by 0 bases and J by 2 bases, with 5 bases between. Healthy individuals of Caucasian origin from Russia, aged about 6 to 90, served as donors. Samples each yielded at least 5 micrograms of total RNA. For the second PCR, which ran for 7 to 11 cycles, a sample-barcoded 5' primer and a J-beta primer mix were used. TCRdb reanalysed the 5' RACE reads using MiXCR and keeps one entry per CDR3 protein. Of some 900,000 distinct CDR3 sequences in the sample, 29% are singletons; the top ten hold around 15%. This clonotype was counted many times. Its target is not known.

Material: blood. This chain links TRBV20-1 with TRBJ2-7, with no clear D. This receptor was identified in a woman aged 80 or over in good health. Here the CDR3 DNA reads TGCAGTGCTAGAGACCCCACCTACGAGCAGTACTTC. Encoded protein: CSARDPTYEQYF.